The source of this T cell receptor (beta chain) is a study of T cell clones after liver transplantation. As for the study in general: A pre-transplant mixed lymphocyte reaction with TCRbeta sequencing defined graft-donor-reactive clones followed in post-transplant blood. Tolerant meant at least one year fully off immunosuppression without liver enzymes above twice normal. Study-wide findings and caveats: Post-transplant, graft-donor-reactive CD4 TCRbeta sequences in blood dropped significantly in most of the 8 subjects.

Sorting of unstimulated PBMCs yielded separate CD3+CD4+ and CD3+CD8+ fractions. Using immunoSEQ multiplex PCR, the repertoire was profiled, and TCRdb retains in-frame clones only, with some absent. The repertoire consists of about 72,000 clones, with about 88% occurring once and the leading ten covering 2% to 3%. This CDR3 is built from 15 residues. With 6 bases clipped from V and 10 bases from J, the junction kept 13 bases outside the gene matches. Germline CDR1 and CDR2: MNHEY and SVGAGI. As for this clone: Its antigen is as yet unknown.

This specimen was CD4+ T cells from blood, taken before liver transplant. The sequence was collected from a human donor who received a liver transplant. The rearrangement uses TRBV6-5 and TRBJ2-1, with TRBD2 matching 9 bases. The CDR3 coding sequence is TGTGCCAGCAGGTCTCTGGCGGGAGGGCCGTGGGAGCAGTTCTTC. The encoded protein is CASRSLAGGPWEQFF.